The 22 T cell receptor beta chains presented below share a single source sample, sequenced in a study of shared clonotypes between healthy human individuals. This table comes from immunoSEQ multiplex PCR, and its TCRdb copy is limited to in-frame clones, with some not included. Among more than 1.2 million clones, around 98.5% were seen once, and the ten largest hold under 0.45%. Sequencing input: naive CD4+ T cells sorted from blood. Described subset: CD45RA+ positively selected. Source of these receptors: a young man in good health.

CDR3 residues: CASSRGGVRTEAFF. The DNA for the CDR3 is TGTGCCAGCAGCCGTGGAGGGGTTAGGACTGAAGCTTTCTTT. J is TRBJ1-1 and V is TRBV6-5, with D perhaps matching TRBD1 (5 bases). The germline V gene encodes CDR1 MNHEY and CDR2 SVGAGI. The CDR3 loop spans 14 amino acids. Trimming took off 6 bases at V and 5 bases at J, with 16 bases between the two ends.

On this clone itself: This CDR3 is also generated by other DNA sequences in the sample. The rearrangement links TRBV18 to TRBJ2-2, with TRBD2 matching over 13 bases. CDR1 KGHSH and CDR2 LQKENI come from the germline V gene. Trimming cost V 3 bases and J 5 bases; bases outside gene matches: 3. The length of the CDR3 is 16 residues. The CDR3 reads CASSPGLAGITGELFF. CDR3 sequence (DNA): TGTGCCAGCTCACCGGGACTAGCGGGAATAACCGGGGAGCTGTTTTTT.

The chain links TRBV27 to TRBJ2-2, with a possible D match to TRBD1 (6 bases). V lost 3 bases and J lost 2, with 7 bases in between. The CDR3 sequence is 14 residues long. Per germline, CDR1 MNHEY and CDR2 SMNVEV (reference sequence). The CDR3 sequence is CASSFGTNTGELFF. CDR3 DNA: TGTGCCAGCAGTTTTGGGACAAACACCGGGGAGCTGTTTTTT.

This clone was seen only a few times. The rearrangement joins TRBV2 to TRBJ2-7, with 7 positions matching TRBD1. V lost 8 bases, J lost 2 bases, and 12 bases stayed unmatched. Germline assignment: CDR1 SNHLY and CDR2 FYNNEI. This CDR3 has 15 amino acids. The CDR3 spells CASQYQGGPTYEQYF. In DNA form, the CDR3 reads TGTGCCAGCCAATACCAAGGGGGCCCAACCTACGAGCAGTACTTC.

Here the CDR3 DNA reads TGTGCCAGCGGCCGAAGGGCCACCTACGAGCAGTACTTC. Protein product: CASGRRATYEQYF. The chain recombines TRBV6-1 with TRBJ2-7; no reliable D call. The CDR3 runs to 13 residues. V was shortened by 8 bases and J by 2 bases, with 13 bases between the two germline ends. CDR1 is MNHNS and CDR2 is SASEGT in the germline V gene.

V and J are TRBV18 and TRBJ2-7; a possible D gene is TRBD2 (5 bases). CDR1 is KGHSH, CDR2 LQKENI, per germline. The CDR3 has 13 residues. Trimming pared 5 bases from V and 7 bases from J, leaving 15 bases between. CDR3 sequence: CASSAAAGLEQYF. CDR3 bases: TGTGCCAGCTCAGCCGCCGCGGGCTTAGAGCAGTACTTC.

The sample holds a few counts of this clone. V usage is TRBV29-1 and J usage is TRBJ2-2, with a possible D match to TRBD2 (6 bases). From germline, CDR1 is SQVTM and CDR2 ANQGSEA. This CDR3 spans 14 amino acids. The V and J ends lost 3 bases and 5 bases respectively, with 13 bases between them. In nucleotides, the CDR3 is TGCAGCGTTGACCGCGGGATAACGACCGGGGAGCTGTTTTTT. Its translation: CSVDRGITTGELFF.

This chain uses TRBV5-1 with TRBJ2-5; TRBD2 matches at 9 bases. Germline loops: CDR1 SGHRS, CDR2 YFSETQ. V shed 1 base, J shed 2 bases, and the junction held 3 bases outside the gene matches. The CDR3 runs to 15 residues. CDR3 residues: CASSLSSGTQETQYF. The DNA of the CDR3 is TGCGCCAGCAGCTTGTCTAGCGGGACGCAAGAGACCCAGTACTTC. The full variable domain, completed using reference TRBV5-1 and TRBJ2-5, is KAGVTQTPRYLIKTRGQQVTLSCSPISGHRSVSWYQQTPGQGLQFLFEYFSETQRNKGNFPGRFSGRQFSNSRSEMNVSTLELGDSALYLCASSLSSGTQETQYFGPGTRLLVL.

With respect to this clone: This sample also contains other DNA sequences that code for the same CDR3. This sequence joins TRBV2 and TRBJ1-1; the match to TRBD1 covers 10 bases. The CDR3 has 13 amino acids. Per germline, CDR1 SNHLY and CDR2 FYNNEI. Germline trimming cut 8 bases from V and 2 bases from J; bases unmatched to any gene: 2. As DNA, the CDR3 is TGTGCCAGCCGGGACAGGGGCAACACTGAAGCTTTCTTT. Residues: CASRDRGNTEAFF.

The chain has TRBV20-1 and TRBJ2-7; D remains unclear. The CDR3 runs 11 residues. V was clipped by 6 bases and J by 7 bases, with 13 bases between them. Germline assignment: CDR1 DFQATT and CDR2 SNEGSKA (reference sequence). The CDR3: CSASHREEQYF. In nucleotides, the CDR3 is TGCAGTGCAAGCCATCGAGAGGAGCAGTACTTC.

The CDR3 region is CASSLGVQGAHYEQYF. The CDR3 DNA sequence: TGTGCCAGCAGCTTAGGAGTACAGGGGGCGCACTACGAGCAGTACTTC. The rearrangement joins TRBV11-2 to TRBJ2-7; the match to TRBD1 covers 9 bases. Germline V gene lookup returns CDR1 SGHAT and CDR2 FQNNGV. Trimming took 1 base from V and 3 from J; bases not matched to a gene: 7. The CDR3 has 16 residues.

This rearrangement joins TRBV10-3 to TRBJ2-2; 9 bases are a match to TRBD1. The germline gives CDR1 ENHRY, CDR2 SYGVKD. This CDR3 is built from 16 residues. J was trimmed by 0 bases and V by 5 bases; bases with no gene match: 4. The CDR3: CAISTGQGANTGELFF. DNA of the CDR3: TGTGCCATCAGTACGGGACAGGGAGCGAACACCGGGGAGCTGTTTTTT.

This clone was detected only once. This chain uses TRBV19 with TRBJ2-7, with D perhaps matching TRBD2 (5 bases). This CDR3 is built from 14 residues. V shed 4 bases and J shed 3 bases, with 13 bases lying between them. CDR1 LNHDA and CDR2 SQIVND come from the germline V gene (reference sequence). The CDR3 loop is CASSTLGVNYEQYF. The CDR3 region has the DNA TGTGCCAGTAGTACACTGGGAGTGAACTACGAGCAGTACTTC.

Here the CDR3 reads CASSSRTGGFNEQFF. The CDR3 DNA is TGTGCCAGCAGCTCTCGGACAGGGGGCTTCAATGAGCAGTTCTTC. The gene calls are TRBV13 and TRBJ2-1; 11 bases map to TRBD1. The germline CDR1 and CDR2 sequences are PRHDT and FYEKMQ (reference sequence). The CDR3 sequence is 15 residues long. The J segment lost 6 bases and the V segment lost 4 bases, leaving 5 bases of the junction unmatched.

This clone was detected once. V gene TRBV28 combines with J gene TRBJ2-1, with TRBD2 as a possible D gene (5 bases). CDR1 MDHEN and CDR2 SYDVKM come from the germline V gene. The CDR3 consists of 11 residues. With 8 bases removed from V and 4 bases from J, the gap between germline ends came to 6 bases. CDR3 amino acids: CASGLYNEQFF. The CDR3 bases are TGTGCCAGCGGACTGTACAATGAGCAGTTCTTC.

The CDR3 sequence is CASRDTPNDSNQPQHF. CDR3 nucleotide sequence: TGTGCCAGTCGCGATACCCCGAACGATAGCAATCAGCCCCAGCATTTT. The V call is TRBV19, the J call TRBJ1-5, with D hard to call. Trimming stripped 8 bases from V and 0 bases from J, with 17 bases between. Per germline, CDR1 LNHDA and CDR2 SQIVND (reference sequence). This CDR3 contains 16 residues.

This chain links TRBV25-1 with TRBJ2-1; TRBD2 matches 12 bases. V trimming: 8 bases; J trimming: 5 bases; junction bases outside the gene matches: 10. CDR1 and CDR2 from the germline V gene are MGHDK and SYGVNS. The CDR3 runs 16 residues. The CDR3 loop is CASAKTSGRRNNEQFF. The CDR3 coding sequence is TGTGCCAGCGCGAAGACTAGCGGGAGAAGGAACAATGAGCAGTTCTTC. Combining the CDR3 with reference TRBV25-1 and TRBJ2-1 gives the whole variable domain EADIYQTPRYLVIGTGKKITLECSQTMGHDKMYWYQQDPGMELHLIHYSYGVNSTEKGDLSSESTVSRIRTEHFPLTLESARPSHTSQYLCASAKTSGRRNNEQFFGPGTRLTVL.

Only one count was recorded for this clone. The chain recombines TRBV19 with TRBJ1-4; D is undetermined. V shed 5 bases and J shed 0 bases, with 7 bases lying between them. Germline V CDR1 and CDR2: LNHDA, SQIVND (reference sequence). This CDR3 has 14 residues. The CDR3 here is CASSSTATNEKLFF. CDR3 nucleotide sequence: TGTGCCAGTAGTTCCACTGCAACTAATGAAAAACTGTTTTTT.

The rearrangement uses TRBV5-1 and TRBJ1-3; D is ambiguous. Germline CDR1 SGHRS, CDR2 YFSETQ. The CDR3 spans 13 residues. V was cut by 1 base and J by 2 bases, with 4 bases left in between. This CDR3 is CASSLRAGNTIYF. CDR3 bases: TGCGCCAGCAGCTTGAGGGCTGGAAACACCATATATTTT.

The V and J genes are TRBV28 and TRBJ2-7; tentatively, D is TRBD1 (5 bases). This CDR3 region has 15 residues. Trimming stripped 5 bases from V and 3 bases from J, with 17 bases between. The germline V gene encodes CDR1 MDHEN and CDR2 SYDVKM. For the CDR3, the DNA is TGTGCCAGCAGTACACCCTCCCAGGGTGGCTACGAGCAGTACTTC. Its protein product is CASSTPSQGGYEQYF.

This clone has a single count. The chain carries TRBV5-1 and TRBJ1-1, with a possible D match to TRBD1 (6 bases). Per germline, CDR1 SGHRS and CDR2 YFSETQ. CDR3 length: 13 residues. Trimming left V 4 bases short and J 0 bases short, with 7 bases between. CDR3: CASSDRLNTEAFF. CDR3 nucleotides: TGCGCCAGCAGCGACAGGCTGAACACTGAAGCTTTCTTT.

The chain uses TRBV21-1 and TRBJ2-7; TRBD1 is the table's D call and was not checked against the DNA. TRBV21-1 corresponds to a pseudogene. This CDR3 is built from 14 residues. Written as DNA, the CDR3 is TGTGCCAGCAGCATCGGGACAGGCTCCTACGAGCAGTACTTC. Its protein product is CASSIGTGSYEQYF.